The sequence of this TCR beta chain was determined in a study of T cell clonotyping in hematopoietic cell transplantation. V gave up 4 bases and J gave up 8 bases, with 14 bases separating them. The CDR3 totals 13 residues. Looked up from germline, CDR1 is SGHVS and CDR2 is FNYEAQ. As for this clone: The antigen is not known.

Study-level points and caveats: After transplant, recipient diversity fell while pathologically expanded clonotypes grew through day 180. Few recipient clonotypes overlapped donors; over 97% were de novo at given depth. Higher Inverse Simpson Index values in graft donor and pretransplant recipient predicted broader posttransplant TCR diversity.

Clones were sequenced by immunoSEQ multiplex PCR, and TCRdb holds only the in-frame ones, with some missing. The table includes 29,000 or so clones, more than 60% detected once. Time point given: recipient sample about 28 days before transplant, after cytoreduction. Blood collection times were about day -28 and days 30, 100, 180 posttransplant. The sequencing used peripheral blood mononuclear cells, collected before stem cell transplant. The receptor was isolated from a woman aged 30 to 39 with chronic myeloid leukemia. Some clones in this sample may be carry-over from other donors' samples. The chain uses TRBV7-6 and TRBJ1-2; no definite D call. The CDR3 DNA sequence: TGTGCCAGCAGCTCCACGCTCCAAGGGGGCTACACCTTC. Encoded protein: CASSSTLQGGYTF.